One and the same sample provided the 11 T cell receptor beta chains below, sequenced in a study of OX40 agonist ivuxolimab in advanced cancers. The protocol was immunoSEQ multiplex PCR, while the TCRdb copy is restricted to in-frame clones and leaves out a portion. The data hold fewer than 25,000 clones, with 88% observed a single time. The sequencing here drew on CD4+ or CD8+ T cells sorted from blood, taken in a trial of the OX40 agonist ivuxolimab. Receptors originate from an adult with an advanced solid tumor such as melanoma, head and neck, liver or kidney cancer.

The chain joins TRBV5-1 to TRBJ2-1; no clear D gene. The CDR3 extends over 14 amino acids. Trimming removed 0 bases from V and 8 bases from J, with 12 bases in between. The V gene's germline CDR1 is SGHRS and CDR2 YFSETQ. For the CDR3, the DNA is TGCGCCAGCAGCTTGGCCGTTCTGAAGGATGAGCAGTTCTTC. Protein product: CASSLAVLKDEQFF.

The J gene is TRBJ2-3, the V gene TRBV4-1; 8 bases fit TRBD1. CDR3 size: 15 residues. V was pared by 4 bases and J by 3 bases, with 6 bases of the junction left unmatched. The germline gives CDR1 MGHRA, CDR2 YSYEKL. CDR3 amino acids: CASSLTGVGTDTQYF. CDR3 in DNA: TGCGCCAGCAGCCTGACAGGGGTTGGGACAGATACGCAGTATTTT.

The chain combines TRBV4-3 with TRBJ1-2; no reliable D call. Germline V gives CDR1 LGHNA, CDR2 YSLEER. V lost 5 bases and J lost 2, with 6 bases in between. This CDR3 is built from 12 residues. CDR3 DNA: TGCGCCAGCAGCTCGGACAACTATGGCTACACCTTC. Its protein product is CASSSDNYGYTF.

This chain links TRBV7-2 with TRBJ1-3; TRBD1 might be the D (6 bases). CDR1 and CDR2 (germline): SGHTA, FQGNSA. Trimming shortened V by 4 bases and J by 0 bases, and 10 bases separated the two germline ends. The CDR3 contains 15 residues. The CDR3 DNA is TGTGCCAGCAGCTCACAGGGAGGCTCTGGAAACACCATATATTTT. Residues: CASSSQGGSGNTIYF.

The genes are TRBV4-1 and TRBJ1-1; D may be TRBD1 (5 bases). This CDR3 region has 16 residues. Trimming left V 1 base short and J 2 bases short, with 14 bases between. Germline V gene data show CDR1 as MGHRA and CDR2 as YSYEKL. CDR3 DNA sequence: TGCGCCAGCAGCCAAGGGCCAGGGACCTCTAACACTGAAGCTTTCTTT. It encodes CASSQGPGTSNTEAFF.

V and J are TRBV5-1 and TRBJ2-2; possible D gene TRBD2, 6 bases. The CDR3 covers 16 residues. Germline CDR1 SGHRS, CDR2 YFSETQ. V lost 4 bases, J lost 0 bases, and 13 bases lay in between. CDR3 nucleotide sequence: TGCGCCAGCAGCCCTTCTAGACTAGCGAACACCGGGGAGCTGTTTTTT. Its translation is CASSPSRLANTGELFF.

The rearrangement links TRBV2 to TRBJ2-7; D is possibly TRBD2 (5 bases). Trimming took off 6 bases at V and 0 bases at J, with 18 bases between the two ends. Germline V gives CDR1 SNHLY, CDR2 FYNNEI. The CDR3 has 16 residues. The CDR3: CASRLESRGPSYEQYF. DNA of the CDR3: TGTGCCAGCAGGCTAGAATCCCGCGGGCCCTCCTACGAGCAGTACTTC.

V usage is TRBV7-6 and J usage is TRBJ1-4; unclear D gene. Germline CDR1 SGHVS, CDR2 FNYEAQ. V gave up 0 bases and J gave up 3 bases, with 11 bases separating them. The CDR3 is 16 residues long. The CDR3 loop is CASSLAPGLPNEKLFF. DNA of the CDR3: TGTGCCAGCAGCTTAGCCCCGGGCTTACCTAATGAAAAACTGTTTTTT.

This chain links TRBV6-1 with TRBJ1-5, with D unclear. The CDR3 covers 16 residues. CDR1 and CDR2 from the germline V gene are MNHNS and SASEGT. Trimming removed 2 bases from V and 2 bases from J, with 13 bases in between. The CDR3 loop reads CASSERVGGRNQPQHF. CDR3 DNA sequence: TGTGCCAGCAGTGAACGAGTGGGCGGTCGCAATCAGCCCCAGCATTTT.

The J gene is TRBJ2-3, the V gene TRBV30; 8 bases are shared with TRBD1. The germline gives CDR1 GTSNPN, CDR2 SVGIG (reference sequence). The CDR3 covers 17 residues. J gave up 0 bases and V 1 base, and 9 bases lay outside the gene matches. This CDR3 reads CAWSGLLRDRSTDTQYF. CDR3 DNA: TGTGCCTGGAGTGGGTTGTTAAGGGACAGGAGCACAGATACGCAGTATTTT.

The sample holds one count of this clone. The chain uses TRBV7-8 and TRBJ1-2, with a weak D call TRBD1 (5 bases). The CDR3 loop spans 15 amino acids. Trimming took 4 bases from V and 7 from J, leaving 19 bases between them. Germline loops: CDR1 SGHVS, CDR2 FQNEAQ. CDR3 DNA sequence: TGTGCCAGCAGCTCGAGGGAAGGGGTGCCCTTTGGCTACACCTTC. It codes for CASSSREGVPFGYTF.